Each of the 27 T cell receptor beta chains below was sequenced from the same sample in a study of T cell responses to AZD1222 COVID-19 vaccine. Generated by immunoSEQ multiplex PCR, the TCRdb table keeps only in-frame clones and is missing some. Among some 170,000 clones listed, roughly 91% were seen once. Source: peripheral blood, taken on day 0 of AZD1222 vaccination. These receptor sequences come from an adult in good health.

V usage is TRBV5-1 and J usage is TRBJ2-1; D possibly matches TRBD1 or TRBD2 (7 bases each). CDR3 size: 15 residues. Germline CDR1 reads SGHRS; CDR2 reads YFSETQ. Trimming took 4 bases from V and 4 from J, leaving 15 bases between them. CDR3 amino acids: CASSAPGGEYNEQFF. The CDR3 coding sequence is TGCGCCAGCAGCGCGCCAGGGGGGGAGTACAATGAGCAGTTCTTC.

CDR3 protein: CASSSSNRGRTNYGYTF. CDR3 sequence (DNA): TGTGCCAGTAGTAGCAGCAACAGGGGGCGAACTAACTATGGCTACACCTTC. The chain joins TRBV19 to TRBJ1-2, with 9 bases matching TRBD1. The germline V gene encodes CDR1 LNHDA and CDR2 SQIVND (reference sequence). After removal of 4 bases from V and 0 bases from J, the junction contained 9 bases not matched to a gene. This CDR3 contains 17 residues.

The chain links TRBV30 to TRBJ2-7, with D perhaps TRBD1 or TRBD2 (6 bases each). Germline assignment: CDR1 GTSNPN and CDR2 SVGIG (reference sequence). This CDR3 contains 18 residues. Between the trimmed V and J ends, which lost 4 bases and 3 bases, there was a span of 28 bases. In nucleotides, the CDR3 is TGTGCCTGGAAAATTGCCGGGGGCGTGGACCTACCCTACTACGAGCAGTACTTC. Translated: CAWKIAGGVDLPYYEQYF. Full variable domain (rest looked up from reference TRBV30 and TRBJ2-7): SQTIHQWPATLVQPVGSPLSLECTVEGTSNPNLYWYRQAAGRGLQLLFYSVGIGQISSEVPQNLSASRPQDRQFILSSKKLLLSDSGFYLCAWKIAGGVDLPYYEQYFGPGTRLTVT.

This rearrangement joins TRBV15 to TRBJ2-1, with 15 bases matching TRBD2. The ends lost 5 bases at V and 5 bases at J; junction bases unmatched: 7. Germline-derived CDR1 and CDR2 are LNHNV and YYDKDF (reference sequence). The length of the CDR3 is 17 residues. The CDR3 spells CATSPRRTSGRDNEQFF. For the CDR3, the DNA is TGTGCCACCAGCCCCCGACGGACTAGCGGGAGGGACAATGAGCAGTTCTTC.

As DNA, the CDR3 is TGTGCCAGCAAGACGGGGAGCACAGATACGCAGTATTTT. This codes for CASKTGSTDTQYF. The V call is TRBV6-5, the J call TRBJ2-3, with D maybe TRBD2 (5 bases). CDR3 length: 13 residues. The V and J ends lost 7 bases and 0 bases respectively, with 8 bases between them. Germline lookup yields CDR1 MNHEY and CDR2 SVGAGI.

At least ten counts were recorded for this clone. The chain recombines TRBV29-1 with TRBJ1-2; D remains unclear. This CDR3 has 14 residues. Germline CDR1 reads SQVTM; CDR2 reads ANQGSEA. The V end was cut by 2 bases, the J end by 6 bases, with 16 bases between. The CDR3 DNA sequence: TGCAGCGTTGAAATGCGAACCACATATAATGGCTACACCTTC. Encoded protein: CSVEMRTTYNGYTF.

The chain combines TRBV7-2 with TRBJ2-1, with 7 bases that match TRBD1. The CDR3 runs to 16 residues. Trimming removed 5 bases from V and 5 bases from J; junction bases left unmatched: 12. Per germline, CDR1 SGHTA and CDR2 FQGNSA. In DNA form, the CDR3 reads TGTGCCAGCAGCCAAACCGGGACAGTCATAAACAATGAGCAGTTCTTC. It is translated as CASSQTGTVINNEQFF.

This clone showed up just a few times. J is TRBJ2-1 and V is TRBV4-2; weak D call: TRBD1 (6 bases). CDR3 length equals 15 residues. Germline V gene sequence: CDR1 LGHNA, CDR2 YNFKEQ. The V and J ends lost 6 bases and 6 bases respectively, with 18 bases between them. The CDR3 DNA reads as TGTGCCAGCAGTTCAGACAGGCATATTTCCAATGAGCAGTTCTTC. The encoded protein is CASSSDRHISNEQFF.

The chain recombines TRBV14 with TRBJ1-4; the D gene is possibly TRBD1 (6 bases). V lost 6 bases and J 10 bases, leaving 15 bases between the germline ends. Per germline, CDR1 SGHDN and CDR2 FVKESK. The length of the CDR3 is 13 residues. CDR3 coding DNA: TGTGCCAGCAGTGGGGCCAGGGGAGGAAAACTGTTTTTT. Amino acids: CASSGARGGKLFF.

The chain recombines TRBV5-3 with TRBJ1-4; D ambiguous. TRBV5-3 is an open reading frame whose function is uncertain. The CDR3 loop spans 15 amino acids. Trimming removed 3 bases at V and 0 bases at J, with 9 bases between. The CDR3 coding sequence is TGTGCCAGAAGCTACACAGAGGCAACTAATGAAAAACTGTTTTTT. This gives the protein CARSYTEATNEKLFF.

This chain connects TRBV30 to TRBJ2-3; D gene uncertain. The V and J ends lost 7 bases and 0 bases respectively, with 11 bases between them. The germline V gene has CDR1 GTSNPN and CDR2 SVGIG (reference sequence). The CDR3 has 13 residues. CDR3 loop: CASRPLSTDTQYF. The CDR3 DNA reads as TGTGCCTCCCGACCCCTTAGCACAGATACGCAGTATTTT.

The chain joins TRBV18 to TRBJ1-1; 8 positions agree with TRBD1. V shed 1 base and J 8 bases; nucleotides not matched to a gene: 6. This CDR3 comprises 14 residues. Germline CDR1 is KGHSH and CDR2 is LQKENI. CDR3 nucleotides: TGTGCCAGCTCACCACTTTCGGGGACAGGCGAAGCTTTCTTT. This codes for CASSPLSGTGEAFF.

V usage is TRBV5-4 and J usage is TRBJ2-5; D gene ambiguous. CDR3 size: 14 residues. The germline V gene has CDR1 SGHNT and CDR2 YYREEE (reference sequence). Trimming took 6 bases from V and 3 from J, leaving 15 bases between them. The DNA for the CDR3 is TGTGCCAGCACCCTGGGTATGGGCAAAGAGACCCAGTACTTC. As protein: CASTLGMGKETQYF.

This clone was observed a few times. The chain couples TRBV12-3 or TRBV12-4 to TRBJ1-2, with D unclear. The CDR3 spans 11 residues. Deletions cut 6 bases from V and 8 bases from J, with 10 bases between. The CDR3 loop reads CASREAAGYTF. CDR3 DNA: TGTGCCAGCAGGGAGGCTGCGGGCTACACCTTC.

V and J are TRBV7-3 and TRBJ2-1; D not resolved. This CDR3 has 12 amino acids. Germline values: CDR1 SGHTA, CDR2 FQGTGA. Trimming removed 2 bases from V and 9 bases from J, with 8 bases in between. CDR3 nucleotide sequence: TGTGCCAGCAGCTTAGGGTTTGGTGAGCAGTTCTTC. Translation gives CASSLGFGEQFF. Looking up the rest from reference TRBV7-3 and TRBJ2-1 gives the full variable domain: GAGVSQTPSNKVTEKGKYVELRCDPISGHTALYWYRQSLGQGPEFLIYFQGTGAADDSGLPNDRFFAVRPEGSVSTLKIQRTERGDSAVYLCASSLGFGEQFFGPGTRLTVL.

This chain uses TRBV2 with TRBJ2-1, with 9 bases identical to TRBD2. The CDR3 covers 16 residues. V shed 6 bases, J shed 4 bases, and the junction held 10 bases outside the gene matches. CDR1 SNHLY and CDR2 FYNNEI come from the germline V gene. The CDR3 loop reads CASRDGIAGAYNEQFF. In DNA form, the CDR3 reads TGTGCCAGCAGGGATGGGATAGCGGGAGCTTACAATGAGCAGTTCTTC.

The chain uses TRBV19 and TRBJ1-2; D uncertain. Germline V gene lookup returns CDR1 LNHDA and CDR2 SQIVND (reference sequence). This CDR3 region has 15 residues. V was trimmed by 1 base and J by 0 bases, leaving 9 bases between them. The CDR3 protein is CASSIAGTANYGYTF. CDR3 in DNA: TGTGCCAGTAGTATAGCGGGCACTGCTAACTATGGCTACACCTTC.

CDR3 loop: CASSDSSSLWGYTF. DNA for the CDR3: TGTGCCAGCAGTGATTCGTCCTCCCTCTGGGGCTACACCTTC. The chain has TRBV2 and TRBJ1-2; D unresolved. Per the germline V gene, CDR1 is SNHLY and CDR2 is FYNNEI. Trimming stripped 3 bases from V and 8 bases from J, with 16 bases between. The CDR3 is made up of 14 amino acids.

The genes are TRBV27 and TRBJ1-6; D not resolved. This CDR3 spans 14 amino acids. The germline V and J ends were trimmed by 7 bases and 0 bases, with 7 bases remaining between them. CDR1 is MNHEY, CDR2 SMNVEV, per germline (reference sequence). CDR3 loop: CASTTSSYNSPLHF. The CDR3 DNA reads TGTGCCAGCACCACGAGCTCCTATAATTCACCCCTCCACTTT.

The J gene is TRBJ2-5, the V gene TRBV28; possibly TRBD1 for D (6 bases). The CDR3 loop spans 15 amino acids. The germline V and J ends were trimmed by 5 bases and 7 bases, with 20 bases remaining between them. Germline V lookup: CDR1 MDHEN, CDR2 SYDVKM. In DNA form, the CDR3 reads TGTGCCAGCAGTCCAGTAACCACCCCCAGGGGGACCCAGTACTTC. Its translation is CASSPVTTPRGTQYF.

The chain employs TRBV6-6 and TRBJ2-6; D is ambiguous. Germline CDR1 and CDR2: MNHNY and SVGAGI (reference sequence). The length of the CDR3 is 15 residues. The V end was cut by 8 bases, the J end by 1 base, with 12 bases between. The DNA of the CDR3 is TGTGCCAGCGTTAGCTTGGGGTCTGGGGCCAACGTCCTGACTTTC. Protein sequence: CASVSLGSGANVLTF.

The chain joins TRBV12-3 or TRBV12-4 to TRBJ2-1, with D possibly TRBD1 on 6 matching bases. CDR3 length: 13 amino acids. V was clipped by 3 bases and J by 5 bases, with 8 bases between them. The CDR3 loop reads CASSFRGNNEQFF. The CDR3 DNA sequence: TGTGCCAGCAGTTTTAGGGGGAACAATGAGCAGTTCTTC.

The J gene is TRBJ1-2, the V gene TRBV21-1. TRBV21-1 is recorded as a pseudogene. The CDR3 extends over 11 amino acids. CDR3 protein: CASSREAYYTF. In DNA form, the CDR3 reads TGTGCCAGCAGCAGAGAGGCCTACTACACCTTC.

The chain couples TRBV7-2 to TRBJ2-2, with D possibly being TRBD2 (6 bases). There are 16 residues in the CDR3. In germline, CDR1 is SGHTA, CDR2 FQGNSA. Trimming cost V 5 bases and J 6 bases, with 19 bases left between them. CDR3 sequence: CASSLTRLGGSGELFF. Here the CDR3 DNA reads TGTGCCAGCAGCCTAACCCGACTAGGAGGTTCCGGGGAGCTGTTTTTT.

V usage is TRBV6-5 and J usage is TRBJ1-2; 11 bases map to TRBD1. Germline V gives CDR1 MNHEY, CDR2 SVGAGI. There are 13 residues in the CDR3. V lost 6 bases to trimming and J lost 8 bases; unmatched junction nucleotides: 5. CDR3 bases: TGTGCCAGCAGCCCGGACAGGGGGCGAGGCTACACCTTC. Translating it yields CASSPDRGRGYTF.

The chain recombines TRBV7-3 with TRBJ2-1, with a weak D call TRBD1 (6 bases). The CDR3 has 13 residues. V was clipped by 2 bases and J by 5 bases, with 7 bases between them. Germline-derived CDR1 and CDR2 are SGHTA and FQGTGA. CDR3 residues: CASSLPGDNEQFF. The CDR3 DNA is TGTGCCAGCAGCTTACCAGGGGACAATGAGCAGTTCTTC.

V gene TRBV5-4 combines with J gene TRBJ2-5; unclear D gene. The CDR3 is made up of 13 amino acids. Looked up from germline, CDR1 is SGHNT and CDR2 is YYREEE (reference sequence). Trimming removed 4 bases at V and 8 bases at J, with 15 bases between. This CDR3 is CASSPLTQGTQYF. The CDR3 DNA sequence: TGTGCCAGCAGCCCCCTGACCCAAGGAACCCAGTACTTC.